This T cell receptor beta chain is drawn from a study of T cells in Graves' hyperthyroidism and ophthalmopathy. Regarding the study as a whole: From stable hyperthyroidism, ophthalmopathy was set apart by a 13 V-J model. The model foresaw ophthalmopathy a median roughly 6 months prior to onset. Within blood appeared most thyroid clonotypes that had expanded above 0.001.

Patients were excluded for uncontrolled infection, other autoimmune disease, pregnancy or lactation. This clonotype was seen repeatedly, ten times or more. Its target is unknown. RNA transcripts yielded amplified TCR beta CDR3 regions. The primer set for the first-round RT-PCR of the TCR CDR3 was HTBI. Using its own MiXCR run on the multiplex PCR reads, TCRdb lists one record per CDR3 protein. The repertoire holds over 250,000 distinct CDR3 sequences, under 30% seen once, with approximately 30% in the top ten. The receptor's source is a man aged 35-49 years with Graves' hyperthyroidism that later progressed to Graves' ophthalmopathy. Sample: blood.

The CDR3 DNA follows: TGTGCCAGCAGTTACGTCCGGGACTACCTGAACACCGGGGAGCTGTTTTTT. Its protein product is CASSYVRDYLNTGELFF. V and J are TRBV6-5 and TRBJ2-2; 7 bases are a match to TRBD2. CDR1 is MNHEY, CDR2 SVGAGI, per germline. With 2 bases clipped from V and 1 base from J, the junction kept 7 bases outside the gene matches. The CDR3 has 17 amino acids.